Below, 28 T cell receptor beta chains from the same sample are listed, as sequenced in a study of cytomegalovirus exposure and HLA in healthy donors. This PCR relied on a set of 60 Vbeta primers and 13 Jbeta primers. TCRdb's table, derived via immunoSEQ multiplex PCR, lists solely in-frame clones and lacks some. The table includes 100,000 to 150,000 clones, about four fifths detected once. Sequenced: PBMCs. Source of these receptors: a woman aged 45-65 years in good health and CMV-seropositive.

The chain recombines TRBV4-3 with TRBJ2-1; a weak D match, TRBD2 (6 bases). There are 16 residues in the CDR3. Germline CDR1 is LGHNA and CDR2 is YSLEER. The ends were cut back, 0 bases at V and 1 base at J, with 10 bases in the middle. CDR3 protein: CASSQEAGRSYNEQFF. In DNA, the CDR3 is TGCGCCAGCAGCCAAGAAGCAGGGAGGTCCTACAATGAGCAGTTCTTC.

This chain uses TRBV6-1 with TRBJ1-1, with 10 bases that match TRBD1. V lost 6 bases, J lost 4 bases, and 8 bases stayed unmatched. The CDR3 sequence is 15 residues long. Germline CDR1 MNHNS, CDR2 SASEGT. CDR3 in DNA: TGTGCCAGCAGGCACGGACAGGGGGTGGGCACTGAAGCTTTCTTT. Protein: CASRHGQGVGTEAFF.

V is TRBV11-2 and J is TRBJ2-5; D gene unclear. V lost 6 bases and J lost 3, with 11 bases in between. CDR3 length: 13 amino acids. Germline CDR1 and CDR2: SGHAT and FQNNGV. CDR3 nucleotide sequence: TGTGCCAGCAGGGAGATAGCTAAAGAGACCCAGTACTTC. It is translated as CASREIAKETQYF. The full variable domain, its missing parts supplied by reference TRBV11-2 and TRBJ2-5, is EAGVAQSPRYKIIEKRQSVAFWCNPISGHATLYWYQQILGQGPKLLIQFQNNGVVDDSQLPKDRFSAERLKGVDSTLKIQPAKLEDSAVYLCASREIAKETQYFGPGTRLLVL.

This clone was seen only once. This sequence joins TRBV19 and TRBJ1-2, with no clear D. V lost 3 bases, J lost 1 base, and 12 bases lay in between. Per the germline V gene, CDR1 is LNHDA and CDR2 is SQIVND (reference sequence). The CDR3 is 15 amino acids. The CDR3 protein is CASSIQAEGNYGYTF. As DNA, the CDR3 is TGTGCCAGTAGTATCCAGGCAGAGGGTAACTATGGCTACACCTTC.

This clone was observed many times. The rearrangement links TRBV5-5 to TRBJ2-2; a possible D gene is TRBD2 (6 bases). Germline lookup yields CDR1 SGHKS and CDR2 YYEKEE (reference sequence). V dropped 2 bases and J dropped 1 base, with 12 bases sitting between them. The CDR3 contains 16 residues. The CDR3, as DNA: TGTGCCAGCAGCTTCCATAGCGGAATGAACACCGGGGAGCTGTTTTTT. This translates into CASSFHSGMNTGELFF.

V gene TRBV10-3 combines with J gene TRBJ2-7, with D possibly TRBD1 on 7 matching bases. Per the germline V gene, CDR1 is ENHRY and CDR2 is SYGVKD. This CDR3 contains 11 residues. V was pared by 11 bases and J by 5 bases, with 13 bases between. The CDR3 DNA sequence: TGTGCCTCCGGAGGGGGCGACGAGCAGTACTTC. It translates to CASGGGDEQYF.

This chain connects TRBV4-2 to TRBJ2-7; 15 bases align to TRBD2. CDR3 length: 19 amino acids. Per germline, CDR1 LGHNA and CDR2 YNFKEQ. With V trimmed by 0 bases and J by 2 bases, 8 bases remained unmatched. As DNA, the CDR3 is TGTGCCAGCAGCCAAGATGGACTAGCGGGAGGGGGACCTACCTACGAGCAGTACTTC. Protein sequence: CASSQDGLAGGGPTYEQYF.

This sequence joins TRBV4-1 and TRBJ1-6; 10 nucleotides line up with TRBD1. Germline CDR1 and CDR2: MGHRA and YSYEKL. The CDR3 runs 15 residues. Unmatched junction bases numbered 3, after V lost 3 bases and J lost 7 bases. CDR3 in amino acids: CASSHGQGVNSPLHF. The CDR3 region has the DNA TGCGCCAGCAGCCACGGACAGGGGGTAAATTCACCCCTCCACTTT.

The chain combines TRBV9 with TRBJ2-1; 7 nucleotides align to TRBD2. CDR1 is SGDLS, CDR2 YYNGEE, per germline. This CDR3 region has 16 residues. V lost 0 bases, J lost 2 bases, and 5 bases stayed unmatched. The CDR3 sequence is CASSVAPSGTYNEQFF. The CDR3, as DNA: TGTGCCAGCAGCGTAGCTCCTAGCGGCACCTACAATGAGCAGTTCTTC.

The chain uses TRBV7-9 and TRBJ2-1; D perhaps matches TRBD1 (6 bases). The CDR3 sequence is 16 residues long. Germline V gene lookup returns CDR1 SEHNR and CDR2 FQNEAQ (reference sequence). Trimming shortened V by 5 bases and J by 3 bases, and 17 bases separated the two germline ends. Here the CDR3 reads CASSPSGRDNYNEQFF. The CDR3 bases are TGTGCCAGCAGCCCGTCCGGCAGGGACAACTACAATGAGCAGTTCTTC.

The chain couples TRBV5-1 to TRBJ2-2, with D tentatively TRBD1 (6 bases). Germline V gives CDR1 SGHRS, CDR2 YFSETQ. V was pared by 5 bases and J by 1 base, with 12 bases between. The CDR3 is 15 residues long. CDR3 sequence: CASRPGHMNTGELFF. The CDR3 nucleotides are TGCGCCAGCAGACCGGGACACATGAACACCGGGGAGCTGTTTTTT.

The J gene is TRBJ1-6, the V gene TRBV7-9, with D possibly being TRBD1 (5 bases). There are 15 residues in the CDR3. The V gene's germline CDR1 is SEHNR and CDR2 FQNEAQ (reference sequence). Trimming took off 0 bases at V and 10 bases at J, with 13 bases between the two ends. The CDR3 is CASSLAQGFLSPLHF. Here the CDR3 DNA reads TGTGCCAGCAGCTTAGCCCAGGGCTTTCTCTCACCCCTCCACTTT.

This clone came up a few times. The V call is TRBV9, the J call TRBJ2-2; possible D gene TRBD2, 5 bases. From germline, CDR1 is SGDLS and CDR2 YYNGEE. V was cut by 2 bases and J by 3 bases, with 14 bases left in between. CDR3 size: 16 residues. Written as DNA, the CDR3 is TGTGCCAGCAGCGTCGGACTCATGAGACACACCGGGGAGCTGTTTTTT. This codes for CASSVGLMRHTGELFF.

This clone was seen more than once but under ten times. This chain links TRBV6-5 with TRBJ2-7; tentative D call: TRBD1 (5 bases). Deletions cut 5 bases from V and 3 bases from J, with 8 bases between. This CDR3 comprises 12 residues. Per germline, CDR1 MNHEY and CDR2 SVGAGI. The CDR3 sequence is CASSATVYEQYF. The CDR3 region has the DNA TGTGCCAGCAGTGCGACAGTCTACGAGCAGTACTTC.

The chain has TRBV2 and TRBJ2-1, with 10 bases identical to TRBD2. Germline lookup yields CDR1 SNHLY and CDR2 FYNNEI. The CDR3 covers 16 residues. V dropped 2 bases and J dropped 8; count of bases not matched to a gene: 9. The CDR3 coding sequence is TGTGCCAGCAGTGAACCGACTAGCGGGCCTAGGGATGAGCAGTTCTTC. Translating gives CASSEPTSGPRDEQFF.

Written as DNA, the CDR3 is TGTGCCATCAGCGGGACAGGGGACACCGGGGAGCTGTTTTTT. Translating it yields CAISGTGDTGELFF. The chain links TRBV10-3 to TRBJ2-2; 10 bases are a match to TRBD1. Germline V gene data show CDR1 as ENHRY and CDR2 as SYGVKD. The CDR3 extends over 14 amino acids. Unmatched junction bases numbered 1, after V lost 6 bases and J lost 3 bases.

This clone was observed a handful of times. This chain connects TRBV5-6 to TRBJ2-5; 9 bases are shared with TRBD1. This CDR3 contains 17 residues. Germline-derived CDR1 and CDR2 are SGHDT and YYEEEE. After removal of 4 bases from V and 4 bases from J, the junction contained 14 bases not matched to a gene. The CDR3, as DNA: TGTGCCAGCAGCACACCTCTGAGGGGACAGGGTGTAGAGACCCAGTACTTC. It translates to CASSTPLRGQGVETQYF. The variable domain in full, with the rest retrieved from reference TRBV5-6 and TRBJ2-5, is DAGVTQSPTHLIKTRGQQVTLRCSPKSGHDTVSWYQQALGQGPQFIFQYYEEEERQRGNFPDRFSGHQFPNYSSELNVNALLLGDSALYLCASSTPLRGQGVETQYFGPGTRLLVL.

This clone has a handful of counts. The CDR3 here is CASSIGPLGNQPQHF. The CDR3 DNA sequence: TGTGCCAGTAGTATTGGCCCTTTGGGCAATCAGCCCCAGCATTTT. The gene calls are TRBV19 and TRBJ1-5; D uncertain. V lost 3 bases and J lost 2, with 11 bases in between. Germline assignment: CDR1 LNHDA and CDR2 SQIVND (reference sequence). The CDR3 is made up of 15 amino acids.

This CDR3 is CASSTGVNTEAFF. The DNA of the CDR3 is TGCGCCAGCAGTACGGGGGTGAACACTGAAGCTTTCTTT. The V gene is TRBV10-1, the J gene TRBJ1-1, with a weak D call TRBD1 (5 bases). Trimming removed 5 bases at V and 0 bases at J, with 7 bases between. Germline V gene sequence: CDR1 WNHNN, CDR2 SYGVQD (reference sequence). The CDR3 runs 13 residues.

This chain joins TRBV28 and TRBJ1-5, with a tentative D call TRBD1 (6 bases). Trimming removed 6 bases at V and 7 bases at J, with 10 bases between. The CDR3 is 12 amino acids. CDR1 and CDR2 (germline): MDHEN, SYDVKM. CDR3 coding DNA: TGTGCCAGCAGATCACAGGGCCAGCCCCAGCATTTT. Translated, it gives CASRSQGQPQHF.

The genes are TRBV9 and TRBJ1-2; D gene ambiguous. Germline V gives CDR1 SGDLS, CDR2 YYNGEE. This CDR3 has 15 residues. Trimming cost V 1 base and J 3 bases, with 13 bases left between them. CDR3 bases: TGTGCCAGCAGCGTATCTCGGGTGGTGGACTATGGCTACACCTTC. This gives the protein CASSVSRVVDYGYTF.

The chain uses TRBV5-1 and TRBJ1-4; 9 nucleotides line up with TRBD1. Unmatched junction bases numbered 3, after V lost 4 bases and J lost 5 bases. The CDR3 is 14 amino acids. Germline V gene sequence: CDR1 SGHRS, CDR2 YFSETQ. CDR3 region: CASSPGTGNEKLFF. CDR3 DNA sequence: TGCGCCAGCAGCCCGGGGACAGGGAATGAAAAACTGTTTTTT. Full variable domain (outside the CDR3, taken from reference TRBV5-1 and TRBJ1-4): KAGVTQTPRYLIKTRGQQVTLSCSPISGHRSVSWYQQTPGQGLQFLFEYFSETQRNKGNFPGRFSGRQFSNSRSEMNVSTLELGDSALYLCASSPGTGNEKLFFGSGTQLSVL.

This chain joins TRBV2 and TRBJ2-1; D might be TRBD2 (6 bases). The V end lost 2 bases, the J end lost 6 bases, and 8 bases lay between the germline ends. Germline V CDR1 and CDR2: SNHLY, FYNNEI. The CDR3 is 13 amino acids. CDR3 sequence reads: CASSEWRGNEQFF. The CDR3 bases are TGTGCCAGCAGTGAATGGAGGGGCAATGAGCAGTTCTTC.

The chain joins TRBV18 to TRBJ2-1; TRBD2 matches 8 bases. The germline CDR1 and CDR2 sequences are KGHSH and LQKENI. The CDR3 has 17 residues. The V gene end was trimmed by 2 bases and the J gene end by 8 bases; junction bases not matched to a gene: 14. CDR3 DNA: TGTGCCAGCTCACCAATCAGAGGGACTAGGGGAGGCTATGAGCAGTTCTTC. This sequence encodes CASSPIRGTRGGYEQFF.

The V gene is TRBV5-4, the J gene TRBJ2-3; 7 positions match TRBD2. The germline V gene has CDR1 SGHNT and CDR2 YYREEE (reference sequence). After removal of 1 base from V and 4 bases from J, the junction contained 3 bases not matched to a gene. The CDR3 covers 14 residues. CDR3 coding DNA: TGTGCCAGCAGCTTGAGACTAGCTTCAGATACGCAGTATTTT. The encoded protein is CASSLRLASDTQYF.

The chain recombines TRBV11-2 with TRBJ2-5; 8 bases line up with TRBD2. Germline assignment: CDR1 SGHAT and CDR2 FQNNGV. The CDR3 extends over 15 amino acids. J gave up 4 bases and V 0 bases, and 4 bases lay outside the gene matches. The CDR3 nucleotides read TGTGCCAGCAGCTTAGATTCCAGCGGGAGAGAGACCCAGTACTTC. Amino acid sequence: CASSLDSSGRETQYF.

The chain joins TRBV4-3 to TRBJ2-3; a possible D gene is TRBD2 (6 bases). The CDR3 is 17 residues long. The germline V gene encodes CDR1 LGHNA and CDR2 YSLEER. The V gene lost 0 bases and the J gene lost 0 bases, with 13 bases spanning the gap. In DNA, the CDR3 is TGCGCCAGCAGCCAAGATCGGAGGGCCCCTAGCACAGATACGCAGTATTTT. It encodes CASSQDRRAPSTDTQYF.

CDR3 sequence (DNA): TGTGCCAGCAGCTACGACAGGGGGCTGTGGGAGACCCAGTACTTC. It yields the protein CASSYDRGLWETQYF. The chain joins TRBV5-6 to TRBJ2-5; 10 positions agree with TRBD1. V trimming: 3 bases; J trimming: 5 bases; junction bases outside the gene matches: 7. The CDR3 extends over 15 amino acids. Germline V lookup: CDR1 SGHDT, CDR2 YYEEEE.